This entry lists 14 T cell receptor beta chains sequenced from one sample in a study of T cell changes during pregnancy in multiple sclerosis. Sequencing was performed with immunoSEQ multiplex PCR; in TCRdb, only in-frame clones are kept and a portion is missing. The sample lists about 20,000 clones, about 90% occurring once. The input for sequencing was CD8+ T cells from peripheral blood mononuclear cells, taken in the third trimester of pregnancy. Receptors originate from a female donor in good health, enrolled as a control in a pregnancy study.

CDR3 in DNA: TGTGCCAGCAGTGACCCGACAGGGGAAGAAGCTTTCTTT. Translating it yields CASSDPTGEEAFF. This chain uses TRBV6-1 with TRBJ1-1; TRBD1 matches 8 bases. The junction had 5 bases not matched to a gene; V was cut back by 3 bases and J by 8 bases. The length of the CDR3 is 13 residues. Looked up from germline, CDR1 is MNHNS and CDR2 is SASEGT.

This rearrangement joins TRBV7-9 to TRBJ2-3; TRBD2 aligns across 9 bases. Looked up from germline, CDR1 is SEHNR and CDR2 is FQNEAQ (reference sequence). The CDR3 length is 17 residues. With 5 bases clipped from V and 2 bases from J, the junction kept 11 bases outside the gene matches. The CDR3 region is CASSPDIGGGDTDTQYF. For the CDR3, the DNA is TGTGCCAGCAGCCCGGATATTGGCGGGGGGGACACAGATACGCAGTATTTT.

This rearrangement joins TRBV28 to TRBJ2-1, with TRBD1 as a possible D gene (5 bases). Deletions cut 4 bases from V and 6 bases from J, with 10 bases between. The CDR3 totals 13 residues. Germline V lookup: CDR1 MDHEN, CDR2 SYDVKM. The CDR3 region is CASSSPQGNEQFF. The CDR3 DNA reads TGTGCCAGCAGTTCCCCTCAGGGCAATGAGCAGTTCTTC.

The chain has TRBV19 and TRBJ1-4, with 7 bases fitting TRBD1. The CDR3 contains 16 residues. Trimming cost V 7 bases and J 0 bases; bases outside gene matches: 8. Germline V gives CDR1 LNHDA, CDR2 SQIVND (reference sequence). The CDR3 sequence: CASTPTGSATNEKLFF. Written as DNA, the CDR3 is TGTGCCAGTACCCCGACAGGGAGTGCAACTAATGAAAAACTGTTTTTT.

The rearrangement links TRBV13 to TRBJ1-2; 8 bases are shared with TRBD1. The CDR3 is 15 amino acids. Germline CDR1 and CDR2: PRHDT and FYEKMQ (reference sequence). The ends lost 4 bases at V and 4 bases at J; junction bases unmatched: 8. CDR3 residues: CASSSGQGSTYGYTF. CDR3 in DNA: TGTGCCAGCAGCTCAGGACAGGGCAGCACCTATGGCTACACCTTC.

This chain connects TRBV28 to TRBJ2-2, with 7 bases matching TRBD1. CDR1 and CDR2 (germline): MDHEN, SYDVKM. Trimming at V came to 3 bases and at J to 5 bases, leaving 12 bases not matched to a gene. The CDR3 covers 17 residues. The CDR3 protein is CASSFPHRDSSTGELFF. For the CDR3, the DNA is TGTGCCAGCAGTTTTCCGCATCGGGACAGTTCAACCGGGGAGCTGTTTTTT.

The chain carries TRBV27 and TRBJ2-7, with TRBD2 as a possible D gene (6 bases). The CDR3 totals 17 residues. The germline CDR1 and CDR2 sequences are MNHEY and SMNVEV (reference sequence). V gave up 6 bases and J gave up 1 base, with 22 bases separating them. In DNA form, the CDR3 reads TGTGCCAGCAGCCCGGGGAAAGGGTTAGCGGAGTCCTACGAGCAGTACTTC. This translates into CASSPGKGLAESYEQYF.

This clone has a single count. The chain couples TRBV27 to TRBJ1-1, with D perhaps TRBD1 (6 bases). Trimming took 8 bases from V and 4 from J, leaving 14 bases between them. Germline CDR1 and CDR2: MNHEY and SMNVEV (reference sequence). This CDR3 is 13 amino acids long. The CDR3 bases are TGTGCCAGCCGACCACAGGGTATCACTGAAGCTTTCTTT. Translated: CASRPQGITEAFF.

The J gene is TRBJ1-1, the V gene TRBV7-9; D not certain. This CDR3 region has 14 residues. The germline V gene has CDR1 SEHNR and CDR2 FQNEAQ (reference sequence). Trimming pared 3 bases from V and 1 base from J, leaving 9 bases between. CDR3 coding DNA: TGTGCCAGCAGCTTGGTACACCCGAACACTGAAGCTTTCTTT. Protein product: CASSLVHPNTEAFF.

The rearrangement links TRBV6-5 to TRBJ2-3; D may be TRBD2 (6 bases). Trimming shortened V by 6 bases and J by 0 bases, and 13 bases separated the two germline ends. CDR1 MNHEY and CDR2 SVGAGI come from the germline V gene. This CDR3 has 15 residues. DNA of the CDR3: TGTGCCAGCAGCTTACTAGCTGCTAGCACAGATACGCAGTATTTT. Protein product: CASSLLAASTDTQYF.

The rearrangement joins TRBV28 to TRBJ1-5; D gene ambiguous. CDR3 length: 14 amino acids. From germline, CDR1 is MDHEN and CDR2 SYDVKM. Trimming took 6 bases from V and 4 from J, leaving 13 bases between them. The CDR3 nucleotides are TGTGCCAGCAGCGAGAGGGCCTTAAATCAGCCCCAGCATTTT. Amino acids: CASSERALNQPQHF.

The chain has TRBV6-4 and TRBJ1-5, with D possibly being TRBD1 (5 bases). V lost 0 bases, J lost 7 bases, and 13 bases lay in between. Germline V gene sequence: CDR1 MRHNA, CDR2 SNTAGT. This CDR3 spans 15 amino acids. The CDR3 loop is CASSDSRGGLQPQHF. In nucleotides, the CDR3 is TGTGCCAGCAGTGACTCTAGGGGAGGTCTCCAGCCCCAGCATTTT.

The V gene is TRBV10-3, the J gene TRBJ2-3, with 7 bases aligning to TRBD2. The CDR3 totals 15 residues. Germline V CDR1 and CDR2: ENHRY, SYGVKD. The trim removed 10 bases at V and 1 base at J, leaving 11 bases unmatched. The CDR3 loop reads CATTTHTSGTDTQYF. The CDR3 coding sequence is TGTGCCACTACGACTCATACTAGCGGCACAGATACGCAGTATTTT.

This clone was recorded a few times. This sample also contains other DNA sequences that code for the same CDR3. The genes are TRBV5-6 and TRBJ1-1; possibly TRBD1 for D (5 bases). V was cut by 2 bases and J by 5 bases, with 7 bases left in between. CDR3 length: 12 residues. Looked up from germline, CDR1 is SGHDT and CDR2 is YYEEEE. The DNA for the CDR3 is TGTGCCAGCAGCTTACGGGGGACTGAAGCTTTCTTT. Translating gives CASSLRGTEAFF.